Listed here are 15 T cell receptor beta chains from one sample, sequenced in a study of read filtering for tumor transcriptome and immune sequencing. The library was built from roughly 400 ng RNA with molecular barcoded adaptors for alpha/delta and beta/gamma chains. Via MiXCR, TCRdb re-called the reads, giving one row per CDR3 protein. The table lists about 86,000 distinct CDR3 sequences, around an eighth of them singletons. Sample: a population of CD138-negative cells sorted from bone marrow. The origin of the receptors is a donor aged 40 or older with multiple myeloma.

Concerning this clonotype: A single base separates this from a much larger clone, so it may be a read error. This sequence joins TRBV28 and TRBJ2-5; the D gene is possibly TRBD2 (5 bases). V lost 7 bases, J lost 1 base, and 16 bases lay in between. Germline V lookup: CDR1 MDHEN, CDR2 SYDVKM. The CDR3 runs to 15 residues. The CDR3 region has the DNA TGTGCCAGCACCGGAGCGGCAGCGGCCCAAGAGACCCAGTACTTC. It specifies CASTGAAAAQETQYF.

This clonotype was counted many times. The CDR3 region is CSVGGVYNEQFF. CDR3 in DNA: TGCAGTGTAGGGGGGGTCTACAATGAGCAGTTCTTC. The J gene is TRBJ2-1, the V gene TRBV20-1; the D gene is possibly TRBD2 (7 bases). Germline CDR1 DFQATT, CDR2 SNEGSKA (reference sequence). This CDR3 spans 12 amino acids. Trimming shortened V by 7 bases and J by 3 bases, and 10 bases separated the two germline ends.

This clonotype occurred many times. The chain links TRBV2 to TRBJ1-2, with 7 positions matching TRBD1. CDR1 and CDR2 from the germline V gene are SNHLY and FYNNEI. The CDR3 runs to 14 residues. V shed 5 bases, J shed 3 bases, and the junction held 6 bases outside the gene matches. This CDR3 is CASSSRTGYYGYTF. DNA for the CDR3: TGTGCCAGCAGTTCACGGACAGGTTACTATGGCTACACCTTC. The entire variable domain, with the rest obtained from reference TRBV2 and TRBJ1-2, is as follows: EPEVTQTPSHQVTQMGQEVILRCVPISNHLYFYWYRQILGQKVEFLVSFYNNEISEKSEIFDDQFSVERPDGSNFTLKIRSTKLEDSAMYFCASSSRTGYYGYTFGSGTRLTVV.

In this sample, this clonotype turned up many times. The chain couples TRBV7-9 to TRBJ1-2; D is unclear. The V and J ends lost 5 bases and 8 bases respectively, with 21 bases between them. CDR3 length: 15 residues. The V gene's germline CDR1 is SEHNR and CDR2 FQNEAQ (reference sequence). The CDR3 loop reads CASSPRAESAHGYTF. CDR3 DNA: TGTGCCAGCAGCCCCCGAGCGGAATCCGCTCACGGCTACACCTTC. The full variable domain, completed using reference TRBV7-9 and TRBJ1-2, is DTGVSQNPRHKITKRGQNVTFRCDPISEHNRLYWYRQTLGQGPEFLTYFQNEAQLEKSRLLSDRFSAERPKGSFSTLEIQRTEQGDSAMYLCASSPRAESAHGYTFGSGTRLTVV.

Comments on this clonotype: A much larger clone lies a single base off, so this may be a read error. V gene TRBV18 combines with J gene TRBJ2-3, with D perhaps matching TRBD2 (5 bases). Trimming pared 1 base from V and 4 bases from J, leaving 9 bases between. The CDR3 is made up of 14 amino acids. Germline V lookup: CDR1 KGHSH, CDR2 LQKENI. The CDR3 sequence is CASSPQRAADTQYF. As DNA, the CDR3 is TGTGCCAGCTCACCACAGAGGGCCGCAGATACGCAGTATTTT.

This clonotype appeared many times. The V gene is TRBV18, the J gene TRBJ2-1; TRBD1 agrees at 8 bases. This CDR3 spans 15 amino acids. V gave up 6 bases and J gave up 5 bases; unmatched junction bases: 9. Germline lookup yields CDR1 KGHSH and CDR2 LQKENI. The CDR3 DNA reads as TGTGCCAGCTCTCCGGGACAGGCGACTAACAATGAGCAGTTCTTC. Translated, it gives CASSPGQATNNEQFF. The whole variable domain, remainder taken from reference TRBV18 and TRBJ2-1, is NAGVMQNPRHLVRRRGQEARLRCSPMKGHSHVYWYRQLPEEGLKFMVYLQKENIIDESGMPKERFSAEFPKEGPSILRIQQVVRGDSAAYFCASSPGQATNNEQFFGPGTRLTVL.

A few counts support this clonotype. The J gene is TRBJ2-5, the V gene TRBV18; tentatively, D is TRBD2 (6 bases). The CDR3 is made up of 15 amino acids. Germline loops: CDR1 KGHSH, CDR2 LQKENI. V was pared by 2 bases and J by 2 bases, with 12 bases between. The CDR3 DNA is TGTGCCAGCTCACCAATGGAGCGGGTTCAAGAGACCCAGTACTTC. Amino acids: CASSPMERVQETQYF.

The chain joins TRBV24-1 to TRBJ2-7, with 10 bases matching TRBD1. This CDR3 has 15 amino acids. The V and J ends lost 3 bases and 5 bases, in that order; junction bases with no gene match: 6. CDR1 is KGHDR, CDR2 SFDVKD, per germline. This CDR3 reads CATSDPGQGRNEQYF. The CDR3 region has the DNA TGTGCCACCAGTGATCCGGGACAGGGGAGGAACGAGCAGTACTTC.

This clonotype was seen repeatedly, ten times or more. This sequence joins TRBV28 and TRBJ1-1; the D is unclear. With 2 bases removed from V and 11 bases from J, the gap between germline ends came to 12 bases. Germline values: CDR1 MDHEN, CDR2 SYDVKM. This CDR3 contains 12 residues. The CDR3 DNA reads as TGTGCCAGCAGTTTACGGCAGCCCCGCGCTTTCTTT. The encoded protein is CASSLRQPRAFF. The complete variable domain, with remaining parts taken from reference TRBV28 and TRBJ1-1, reads DVKVTQSSRYLVKRTGEKVFLECVQDMDHENMFWYRQDPGLGLRLIYFSYDVKMKEKGDIPEGYSVSREKKERFSLILESASTNQTSMYLCASSLRQPRAFFGQGTRLTVV.

This clonotype was detected only a few times. The rearrangement uses TRBV29-1 and TRBJ1-1; no reliable D call. Trimming removed 4 bases at V and 3 bases at J, with 9 bases between. CDR3 length equals 12 residues. Germline CDR1 SQVTM, CDR2 ANQGSEA. The CDR3 nucleotides read TGCAGCGTTGCCGCGGCGGACACTGAAGCTTTCTTT. Translated: CSVAAADTEAFF.

This clonotype was seen many times. CDR3 sequence: CSAREWDYGYTF. The DNA for the CDR3 is TGCAGTGCTAGAGAGTGGGATTATGGCTACACCTTC. The chain uses TRBV20-1 and TRBJ1-2; D is uncertain. V shed 0 bases and J shed 5 bases, with 7 bases lying between them. CDR1 is DFQATT and CDR2 is SNEGSKA in the germline V gene (reference sequence). The CDR3 is 12 amino acids.

This clonotype was observed a few times. Being one base from a much bigger clone, this may be a read error. The CDR3 does not end in the conserved phenylalanine or tryptophan, so this is likely a read error. The chain has TRBV6-1 and TRBJ1-1; a possible D gene is TRBD1 (5 bases). The germline CDR1 and CDR2 sequences are MNHNS and SASEGT. Trimming stripped 1 base from V and 0 bases from J, with 12 bases between. This CDR3 is 16 amino acids long. CDR3 DNA: TGTGCCAGCAGTGAAGGTACGGGGCGAATGAACACTGAAGCTTTCCTT. Protein product: CASSEGTGRMNTEAFL.

The sample holds many counts of this clonotype. The chain combines TRBV20-1 with TRBJ2-3; perhaps TRBD2 as D (6 bases). Trimming left V 1 base short and J 3 bases short, with 14 bases between. In germline, CDR1 is DFQATT, CDR2 SNEGSKA (reference sequence). This CDR3 region has 15 residues. The CDR3 here is CSARAAGRGTDTQYF. The CDR3 region has the DNA TGCAGTGCTAGAGCAGCGGGCCGTGGGACAGATACGCAGTATTTT.

The genes are TRBV6-1 and TRBJ1-5; D is unresolved. Germline V lookup: CDR1 MNHNS, CDR2 SASEGT. The V end was cut by 6 bases, the J end by 2 bases, with 8 bases between. The CDR3 runs 13 residues. The CDR3 reads CASSPGGNQPQHF. In DNA, the CDR3 is TGTGCCAGCAGCCCAGGTGGCAATCAGCCCCAGCATTTT.

Details on this clonotype: Just one base apart from a much larger clone, this may be a read error. The missing conserved phenylalanine or tryptophan at the end of this CDR3 makes a read error likely. This chain joins TRBV20-1 and TRBJ1-1; no reliable D call. The CDR3 sequence is 13 residues long. CDR1 DFQATT and CDR2 SNEGSKA come from the germline V gene (reference sequence). Trimming removed 3 bases at V and 0 bases at J, with 8 bases between. CDR3 bases: TGCAGTGCTAGTTTACCCATGAACACTGAAGCTTTCCTT. Its protein product is CSASLPMNTEAFL.